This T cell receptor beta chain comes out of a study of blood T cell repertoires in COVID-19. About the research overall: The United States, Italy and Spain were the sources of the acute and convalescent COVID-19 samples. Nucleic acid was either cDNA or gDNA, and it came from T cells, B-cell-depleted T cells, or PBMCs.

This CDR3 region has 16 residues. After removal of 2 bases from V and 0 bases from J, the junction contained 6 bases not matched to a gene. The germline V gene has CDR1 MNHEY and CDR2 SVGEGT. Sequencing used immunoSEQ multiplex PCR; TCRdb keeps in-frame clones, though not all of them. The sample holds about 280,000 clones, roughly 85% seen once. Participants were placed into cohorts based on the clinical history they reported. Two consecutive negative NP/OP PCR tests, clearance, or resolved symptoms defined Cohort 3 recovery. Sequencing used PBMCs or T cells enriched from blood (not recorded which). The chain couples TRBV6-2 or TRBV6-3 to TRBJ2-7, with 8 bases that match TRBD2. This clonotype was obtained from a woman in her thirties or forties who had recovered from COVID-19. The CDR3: CASSYALGTSSYEQYF. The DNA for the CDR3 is TGTGCCAGCAGTTACGCCCTCGGGACTAGCTCCTACGAGCAGTACTTC.